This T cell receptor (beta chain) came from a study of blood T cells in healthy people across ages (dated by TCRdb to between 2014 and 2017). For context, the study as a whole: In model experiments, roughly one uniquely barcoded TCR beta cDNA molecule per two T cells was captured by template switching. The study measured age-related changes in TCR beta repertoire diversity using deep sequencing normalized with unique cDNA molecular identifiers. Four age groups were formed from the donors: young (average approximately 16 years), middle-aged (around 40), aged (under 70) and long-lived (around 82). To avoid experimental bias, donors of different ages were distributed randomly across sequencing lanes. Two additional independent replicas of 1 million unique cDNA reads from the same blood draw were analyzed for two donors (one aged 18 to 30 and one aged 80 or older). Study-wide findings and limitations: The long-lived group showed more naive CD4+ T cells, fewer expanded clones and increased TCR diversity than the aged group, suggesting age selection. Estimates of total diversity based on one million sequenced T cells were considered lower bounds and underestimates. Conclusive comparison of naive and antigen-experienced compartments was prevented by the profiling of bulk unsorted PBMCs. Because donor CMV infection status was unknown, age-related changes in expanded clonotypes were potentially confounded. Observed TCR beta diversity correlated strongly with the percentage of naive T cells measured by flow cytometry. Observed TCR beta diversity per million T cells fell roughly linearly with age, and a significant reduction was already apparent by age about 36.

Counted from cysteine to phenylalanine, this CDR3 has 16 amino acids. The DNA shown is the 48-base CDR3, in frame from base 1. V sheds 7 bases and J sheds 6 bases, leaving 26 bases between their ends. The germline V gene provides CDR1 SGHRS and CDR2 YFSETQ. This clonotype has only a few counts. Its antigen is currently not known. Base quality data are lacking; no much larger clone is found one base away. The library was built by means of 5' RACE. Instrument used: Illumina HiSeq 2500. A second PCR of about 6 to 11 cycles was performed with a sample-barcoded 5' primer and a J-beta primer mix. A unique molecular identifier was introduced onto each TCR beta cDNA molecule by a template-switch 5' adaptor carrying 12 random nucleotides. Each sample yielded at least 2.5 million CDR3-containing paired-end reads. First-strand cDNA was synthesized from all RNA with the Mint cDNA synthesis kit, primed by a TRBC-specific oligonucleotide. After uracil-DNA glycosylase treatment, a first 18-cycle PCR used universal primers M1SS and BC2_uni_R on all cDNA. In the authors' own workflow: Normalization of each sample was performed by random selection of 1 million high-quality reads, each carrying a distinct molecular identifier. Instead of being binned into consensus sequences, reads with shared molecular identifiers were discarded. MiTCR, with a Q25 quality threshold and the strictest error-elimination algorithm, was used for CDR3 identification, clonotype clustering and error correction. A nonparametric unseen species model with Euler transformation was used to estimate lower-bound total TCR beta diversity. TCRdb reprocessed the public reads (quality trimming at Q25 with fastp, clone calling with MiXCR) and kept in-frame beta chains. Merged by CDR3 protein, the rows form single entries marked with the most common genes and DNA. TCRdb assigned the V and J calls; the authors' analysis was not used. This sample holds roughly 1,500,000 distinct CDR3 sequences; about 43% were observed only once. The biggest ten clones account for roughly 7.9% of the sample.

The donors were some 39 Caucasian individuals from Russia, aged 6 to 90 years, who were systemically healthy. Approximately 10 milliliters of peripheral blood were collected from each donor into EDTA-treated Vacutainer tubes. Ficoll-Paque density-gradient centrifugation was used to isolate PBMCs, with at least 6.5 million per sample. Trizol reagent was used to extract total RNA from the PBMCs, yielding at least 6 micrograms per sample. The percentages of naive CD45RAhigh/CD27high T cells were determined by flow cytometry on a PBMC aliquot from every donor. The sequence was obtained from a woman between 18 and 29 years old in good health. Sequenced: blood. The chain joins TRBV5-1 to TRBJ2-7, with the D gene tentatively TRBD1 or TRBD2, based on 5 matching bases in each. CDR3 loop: CASRLELGTLPTEQYF. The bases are TGCGCCAGCCGCCTTGAGCTGGGGACCCTCCCCACCGAGCAGTACTTC.